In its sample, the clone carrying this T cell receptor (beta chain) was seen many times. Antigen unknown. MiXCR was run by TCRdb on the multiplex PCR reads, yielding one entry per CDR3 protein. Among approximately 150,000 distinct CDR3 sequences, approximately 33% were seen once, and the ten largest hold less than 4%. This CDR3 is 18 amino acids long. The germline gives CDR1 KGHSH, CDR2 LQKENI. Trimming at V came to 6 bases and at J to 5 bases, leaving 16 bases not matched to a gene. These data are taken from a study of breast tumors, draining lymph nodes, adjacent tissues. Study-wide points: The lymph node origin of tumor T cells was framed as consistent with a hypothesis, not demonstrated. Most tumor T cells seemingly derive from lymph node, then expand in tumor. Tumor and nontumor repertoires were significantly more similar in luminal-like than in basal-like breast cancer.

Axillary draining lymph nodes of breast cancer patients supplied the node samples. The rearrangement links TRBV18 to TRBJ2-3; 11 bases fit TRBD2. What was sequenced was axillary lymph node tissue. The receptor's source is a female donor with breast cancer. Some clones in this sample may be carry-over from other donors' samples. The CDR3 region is CASSALPSGGKDGDTQYF. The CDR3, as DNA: TGTGCCAGCTCCGCCTTGCCTAGCGGGGGGAAAGATGGAGATACGCAGTATTTT.